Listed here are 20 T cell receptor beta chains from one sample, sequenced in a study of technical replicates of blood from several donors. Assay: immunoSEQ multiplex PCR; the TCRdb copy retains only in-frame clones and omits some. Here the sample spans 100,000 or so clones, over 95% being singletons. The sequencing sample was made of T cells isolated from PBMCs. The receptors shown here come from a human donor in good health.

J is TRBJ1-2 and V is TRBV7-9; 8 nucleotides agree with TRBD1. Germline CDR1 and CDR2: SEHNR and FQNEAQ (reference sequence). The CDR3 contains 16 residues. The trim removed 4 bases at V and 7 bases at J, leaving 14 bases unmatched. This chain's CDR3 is CASSSSGQGGVVGYTF. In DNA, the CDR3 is TGTGCCAGCAGCTCCTCTGGACAGGGAGGGGTGGTTGGCTACACCTTC.

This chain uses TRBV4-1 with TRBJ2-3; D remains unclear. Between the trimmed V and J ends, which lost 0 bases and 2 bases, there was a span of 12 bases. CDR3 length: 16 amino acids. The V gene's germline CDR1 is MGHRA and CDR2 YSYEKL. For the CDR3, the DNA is TGCGCCAGCAGCCAAGATCCGGCCAGGTACACAGATACGCAGTATTTT. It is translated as CASSQDPARYTDTQYF.

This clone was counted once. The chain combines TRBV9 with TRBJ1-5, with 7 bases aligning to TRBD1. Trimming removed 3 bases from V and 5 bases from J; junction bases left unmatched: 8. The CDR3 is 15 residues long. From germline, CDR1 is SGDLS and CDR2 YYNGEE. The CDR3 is CASSEGAGPYQPQHF. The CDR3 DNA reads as TGTGCCAGCAGCGAGGGGGCAGGGCCCTATCAGCCCCAGCATTTT.

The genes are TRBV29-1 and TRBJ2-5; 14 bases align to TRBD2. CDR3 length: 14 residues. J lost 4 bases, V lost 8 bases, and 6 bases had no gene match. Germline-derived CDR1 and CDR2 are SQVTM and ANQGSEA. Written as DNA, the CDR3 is TGCAGCCTAGCCGGGACTAGCGGGGGAGAGACCCAGTACTTC. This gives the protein CSLAGTSGGETQYF. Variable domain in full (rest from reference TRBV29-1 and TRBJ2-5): SAVISQKPSRDICQRGTSLTIQCQVDSQVTMMFWYRQQPGQSLTLIATANQGSEATYESGFVIDKFPISRPNLTFSTLTVSNMSPEDSSIYLCSLAGTSGGETQYFGPGTRLLVL.

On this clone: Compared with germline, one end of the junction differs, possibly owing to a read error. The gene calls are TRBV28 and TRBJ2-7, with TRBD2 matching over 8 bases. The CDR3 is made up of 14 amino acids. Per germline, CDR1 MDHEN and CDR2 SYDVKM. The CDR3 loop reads CASSFWTSSHEQYF. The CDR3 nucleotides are TGTGCCAGCAGTTTCTGGACTAGCTCCCACGAGCAGTACTTC.

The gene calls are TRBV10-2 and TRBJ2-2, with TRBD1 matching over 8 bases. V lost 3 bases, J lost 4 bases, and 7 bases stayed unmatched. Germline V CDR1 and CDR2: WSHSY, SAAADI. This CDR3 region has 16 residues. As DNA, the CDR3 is TGCGCCAGCAGTGACCCCGGGACAGGTCGCACCGGGGAGCTGTTTTTT. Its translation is CASSDPGTGRTGELFF.

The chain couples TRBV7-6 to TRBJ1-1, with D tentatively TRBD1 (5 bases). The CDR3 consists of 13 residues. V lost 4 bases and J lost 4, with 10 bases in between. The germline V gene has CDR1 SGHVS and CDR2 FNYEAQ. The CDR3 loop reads CASSSGRGTEAFF. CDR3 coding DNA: TGTGCCAGCAGCTCAGGGAGGGGCACTGAAGCTTTCTTT.

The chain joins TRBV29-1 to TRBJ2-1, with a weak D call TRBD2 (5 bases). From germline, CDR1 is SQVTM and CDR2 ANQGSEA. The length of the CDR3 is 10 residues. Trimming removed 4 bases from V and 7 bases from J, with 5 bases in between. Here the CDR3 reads CSVGRNEQFF. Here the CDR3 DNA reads TGCAGCGTTGGGAGGAATGAGCAGTTCTTC.

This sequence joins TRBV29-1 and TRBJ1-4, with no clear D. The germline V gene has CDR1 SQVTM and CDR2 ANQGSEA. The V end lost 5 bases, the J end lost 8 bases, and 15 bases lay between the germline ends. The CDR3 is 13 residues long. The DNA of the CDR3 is TGCAGCGTTAAGTACCGGCTAGGCGAAAAACTGTTTTTT. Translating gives CSVKYRLGEKLFF.

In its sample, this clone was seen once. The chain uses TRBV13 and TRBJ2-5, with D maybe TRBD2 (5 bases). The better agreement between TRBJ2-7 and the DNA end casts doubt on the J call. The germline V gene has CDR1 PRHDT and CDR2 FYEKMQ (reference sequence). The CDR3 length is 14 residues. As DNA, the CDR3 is TGTGCCAGCCACGAGGCCACGGGGTCCTACGAGCAGTACTTC. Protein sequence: CASHEATGSYEQYF.

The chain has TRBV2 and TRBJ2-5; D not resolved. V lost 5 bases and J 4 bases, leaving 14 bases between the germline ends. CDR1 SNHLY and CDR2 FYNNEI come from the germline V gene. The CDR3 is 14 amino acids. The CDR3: CASSLRLPRETQYF. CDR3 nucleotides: TGTGCCAGCAGTTTAAGACTCCCCCGAGAGACCCAGTACTTC.

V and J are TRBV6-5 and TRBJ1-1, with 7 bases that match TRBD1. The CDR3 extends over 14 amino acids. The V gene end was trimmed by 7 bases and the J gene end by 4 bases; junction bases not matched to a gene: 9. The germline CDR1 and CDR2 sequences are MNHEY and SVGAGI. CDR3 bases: TGTGCCAGCACACGACAGGGCGCGAGCACTGAAGCTTTCTTT. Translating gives CASTRQGASTEAFF.

The DNA for the CDR3 is TGTGCCACCAGCAGAGATTGGACAGGGGCGATCTCCTACGAGCAGTACTTC. Encoded protein: CATSRDWTGAISYEQYF. The genes are TRBV15 and TRBJ2-7; 9 bases agree with TRBD1. The CDR3 covers 17 residues. The V segment lost 0 bases and the J segment 0 bases; nucleotides outside the gene matches: 6. Germline V CDR1 and CDR2: LNHNV, YYDKDF (reference sequence).

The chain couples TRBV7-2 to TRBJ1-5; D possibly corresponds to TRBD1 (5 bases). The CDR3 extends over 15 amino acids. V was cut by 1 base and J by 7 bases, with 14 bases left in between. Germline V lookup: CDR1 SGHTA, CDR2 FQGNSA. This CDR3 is CASSLEGRGQQPQHF. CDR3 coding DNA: TGTGCCAGCAGCTTAGAGGGAAGAGGACAACAGCCCCAGCATTTT.

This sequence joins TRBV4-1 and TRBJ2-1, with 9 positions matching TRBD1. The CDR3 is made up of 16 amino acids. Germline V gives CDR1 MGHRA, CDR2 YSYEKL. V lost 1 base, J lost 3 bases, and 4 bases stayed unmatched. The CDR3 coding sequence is TGCGCCAGCAGCCAAGGGGACAGGGAGTACTACAATGAGCAGTTCTTC. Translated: CASSQGDREYYNEQFF.

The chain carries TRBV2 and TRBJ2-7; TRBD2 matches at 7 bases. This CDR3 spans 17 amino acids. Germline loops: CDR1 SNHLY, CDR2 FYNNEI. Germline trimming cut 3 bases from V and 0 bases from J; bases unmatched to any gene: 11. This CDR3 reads CASSDVPGLESSYEQYF. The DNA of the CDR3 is TGTGCCAGCAGTGATGTTCCCGGACTAGAAAGCTCCTACGAGCAGTACTTC.

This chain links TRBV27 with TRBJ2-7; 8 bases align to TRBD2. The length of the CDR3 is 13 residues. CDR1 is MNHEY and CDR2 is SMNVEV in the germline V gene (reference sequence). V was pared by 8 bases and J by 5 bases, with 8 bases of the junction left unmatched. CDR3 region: CASGFAGGNEQYF. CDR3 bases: TGTGCCAGCGGCTTCGCGGGAGGTAACGAGCAGTACTTC.

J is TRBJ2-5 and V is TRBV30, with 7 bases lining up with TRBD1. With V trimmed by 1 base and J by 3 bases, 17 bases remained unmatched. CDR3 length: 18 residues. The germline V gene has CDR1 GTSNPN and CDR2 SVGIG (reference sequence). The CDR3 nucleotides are TGTGCCTGGAGTGAACAGGGGTGGTTCAAGAAAAAAAAAGAGACCCAGTACTTC. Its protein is CAWSEQGWFKKKKETQYF.

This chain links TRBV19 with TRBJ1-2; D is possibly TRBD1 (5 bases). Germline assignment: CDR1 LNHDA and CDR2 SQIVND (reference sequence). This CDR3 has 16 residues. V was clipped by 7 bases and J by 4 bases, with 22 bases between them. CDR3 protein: CASKLGGVGETYGYTF. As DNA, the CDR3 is TGTGCCAGTAAATTGGGAGGGGTAGGGGAAACCTATGGCTACACCTTC.

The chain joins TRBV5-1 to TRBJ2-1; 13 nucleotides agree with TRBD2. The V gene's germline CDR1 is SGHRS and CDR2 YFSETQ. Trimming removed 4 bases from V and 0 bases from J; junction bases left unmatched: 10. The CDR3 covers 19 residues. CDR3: CASSTPGTSGISSYNEQFF. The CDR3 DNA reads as TGCGCCAGCAGCACCCCCGGGACTAGCGGGATTAGCTCCTACAATGAGCAGTTCTTC. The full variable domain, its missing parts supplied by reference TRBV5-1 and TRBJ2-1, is KAGVTQTPRYLIKTRGQQVTLSCSPISGHRSVSWYQQTPGQGLQFLFEYFSETQRNKGNFPGRFSGRQFSNSRSEMNVSTLELGDSALYLCASSTPGTSGISSYNEQFFGPGTRLTVL.